This is a list of T cell receptor beta chains from one sample in a study of shared clonotypes between healthy human individuals. The data were produced by immunoSEQ multiplex PCR, yet TCRdb's version contains in-frame clones alone and is incomplete. The sample has roughly 1,500,000 clones, 98% seen once. Sequences were obtained from naive CD4+ T cells sorted from blood. The receptors stem from a man aged 25-45 years in good health. CDR3s include the opening cysteine and the closing phenylalanine or tryptophan. Fields, in order: D gene, clone size, J gene, V gene, CDR3 protein, CDR3 DNA. The D gene is left open where the match is weak. Rows give clone size only sometimes, using once, few, many, or a class for an expanded clone.

NA | NA | TRBJ1-2 | TRBV7-2 | CASSRDYGFGYTF | TGTGCCAGCAGCCGTGACTACGGTTTTGGCTACACCTTC
TRBD1 | once | TRBJ2-1 | TRBV28 | CASSNKGAQSYNEQFF | TGTGCCAGCAGTAATAAGGGGGCGCAGTCCTACAATGAGCAGTTCTTC
TRBD1 | NA | TRBJ2-1 | TRBV7-9 | CASSLDRVRSYNEQFF | TGTGCCAGCAGCTTGGACAGGGTTCGCTCCTACAATGAGCAGTTCTTC
TRBD1 | NA | TRBJ1-4 | TRBV30 | CAWRDRGISYEKLFF | TGTGCCTGGAGGGACAGGGGAATCTCGTATGAAAAACTGTTTTTT
TRBD2 | once | TRBJ2-1 | TRBV14 | CASSQEIGAGVINEQFF | TGTGCCAGCAGCCAAGAAATCGGAGCGGGAGTAATCAATGAGCAGTTCTTC
NA | NA | TRBJ2-2 | TRBV27 | CASSFRGAGELFF | TGTGCCAGCAGTTTTAGGGGCGCCGGGGAGCTGTTTTTT
TRBD2 | NA | TRBJ2-1 | TRBV30 | CAWSAQTSGRIDEQFF | TGTGCCTGGAGTGCACAGACTAGCGGGAGAATTGATGAGCAGTTCTTC
TRBD1 | NA | TRBJ1-2 | TRBV7-2 | CASSPGTGVPGLYGYTF | TGTGCCAGCAGCCCCGGGACAGGGGTTCCAGGGCTCTATGGCTACACCTTC
NA | NA | TRBJ1-1 | TRBV4-1 | CASSQIAATGAEAFF | TGCGCCAGCAGCCAAATAGCGGCCACGGGGGCTGAAGCTTTCTTT
NA | NA | TRBJ1-2 | TRBV19 | CASSYSGTVYGYTF | TGTGCCAGTAGTTACTCCGGGACGGTCTATGGCTACACCTTC
NA | NA | TRBJ2-7 | TRBV18 | CASSGGPYEQYF | TGTGCCAGCTCAGGCGGGCCCTACGAGCAGTACTTC
NA | NA | TRBJ2-2 | TRBV5-4 | CASSPVRVTGELFF | TGTGCCAGCAGCCCGGTACGGGTCACCGGGGAGCTGTTTTTT
NA | NA | TRBJ2-7 | TRBV9 | CASSQDSTRSYEQYF | TGTGCCAGCAGCCAGGACTCGACCCGCTCCTACGAGCAGTACTTC
NA | once | TRBJ2-7 | TRBV12-5 | CASGLGLRGEQYF | TGTGCTAGTGGTTTGGGCCTGCGGGGCGAGCAGTACTTC
NA | NA | TRBJ2-2 | TRBV15 | CATSPPVGRALTGELFF | TGTGCCACCAGCCCCCCCGTGGGACGGGCGCTCACCGGGGAGCTGTTTTTT
NA | NA | TRBJ1-1 | TRBV6-1 | CASNGWEGQAFF | TGTGCCAGCAACGGGTGGGAAGGACAAGCTTTCTTT
TRBD2 | once | TRBJ2-1 | TRBV6-5 | CASSYWGLAGSEQFF | TGTGCCAGCAGTTACTGGGGACTAGCGGGAAGTGAGCAGTTCTTC
NA | NA | TRBJ2-7 | TRBV6-5 | CASSQLPQDEQYF | TGTGCCAGCAGCCAGTTACCCCAGGACGAGCAGTACTTC
NA | NA | TRBJ2-3 | TRBV10-3 | CAISGPQRSSTDTQYF | TGTGCCATCAGTGGACCCCAGCGATCTAGCACAGATACGCAGTATTTT
NA | NA | TRBJ2-7 | TRBV5-6 | CASSFTGGWSSGSHEQYF | TGTGCCAGCAGCTTTACAGGGGGTTGGAGTAGCGGGAGCCACGAGCAGTACTTC
TRBD2 | NA | TRBJ2-2 | TRBV9 | CASSVRGREGPGELFF | TGTGCCAGCAGCGTACGAGGGCGGGAGGGCCCCGGGGAGCTGTTTTTT
TRBD2 | NA | TRBJ2-1 | TRBV6-4 | CASSVLAGGHNSYNEQFF | TGTGCCAGCAGCGTGCTAGCGGGAGGACACAACTCCTACAATGAGCAGTTCTTC